A single T cell receptor (beta chain) is shown here with its context. The data were obtained in a study of blood T cell repertoires in COVID-19. The ends were cut back, 1 base at V and 4 bases at J, with 11 bases in the middle. CDR3 length: 15 residues. Germline V CDR1 and CDR2: KGHSH, LQKENI. Method: immunoSEQ multiplex PCR; TCRdb's copy keeps in-frame clones and lacks some. This sample yields around 100,000 clones, of which approximately 90% are seen a single time; about 2.3% belongs to the top ten. The J gene is TRBJ2-1, the V gene TRBV18; TRBD1 might be the D (5 bases). Sequencing was carried out using peripheral blood. The receptor was isolated from a human donor with active COVID-19. The donor label of this sample is uncertain. CDR3 amino acids: CASSPQGPIYNEQFF. In DNA form, the CDR3 reads TGTGCCAGCTCACCACAGGGGCCGATATACAATGAGCAGTTCTTC.